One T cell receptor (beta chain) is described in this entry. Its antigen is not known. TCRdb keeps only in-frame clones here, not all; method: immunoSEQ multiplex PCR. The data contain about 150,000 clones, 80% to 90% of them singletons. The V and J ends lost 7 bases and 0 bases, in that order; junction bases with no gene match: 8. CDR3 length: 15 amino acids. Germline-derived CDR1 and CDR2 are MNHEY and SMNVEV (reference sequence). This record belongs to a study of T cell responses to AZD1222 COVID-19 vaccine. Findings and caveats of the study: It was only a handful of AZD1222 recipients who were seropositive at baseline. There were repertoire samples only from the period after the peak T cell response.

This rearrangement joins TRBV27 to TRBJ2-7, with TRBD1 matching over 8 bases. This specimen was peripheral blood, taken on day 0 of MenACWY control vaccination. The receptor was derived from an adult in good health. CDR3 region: CASTPWGQASYEQYF. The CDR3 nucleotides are TGTGCCAGCACCCCTTGGGGACAGGCCTCCTACGAGCAGTACTTC.